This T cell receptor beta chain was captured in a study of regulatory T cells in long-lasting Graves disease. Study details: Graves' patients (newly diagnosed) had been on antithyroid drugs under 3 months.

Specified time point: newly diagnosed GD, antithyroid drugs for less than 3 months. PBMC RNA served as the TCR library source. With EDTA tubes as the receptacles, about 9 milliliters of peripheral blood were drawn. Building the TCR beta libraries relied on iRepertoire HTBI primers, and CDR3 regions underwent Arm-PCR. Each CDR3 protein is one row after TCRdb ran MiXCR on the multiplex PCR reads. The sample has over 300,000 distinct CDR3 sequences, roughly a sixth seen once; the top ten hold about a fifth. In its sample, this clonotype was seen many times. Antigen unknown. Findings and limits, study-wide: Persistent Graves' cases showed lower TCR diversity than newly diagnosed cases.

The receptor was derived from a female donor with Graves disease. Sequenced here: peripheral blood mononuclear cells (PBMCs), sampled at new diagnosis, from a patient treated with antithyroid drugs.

CDR3 coding DNA: TGTGCCAGCAGCCAACTCACAGGGACCATGAACACTGAAGCTTTCTTT. Amino acids: CASSQLTGTMNTEAFF. This chain uses TRBV14 with TRBJ1-1; D is perhaps TRBD1 (6 bases). Per the germline V gene, CDR1 is SGHDN and CDR2 is FVKESK. The CDR3 has 16 residues. Trimming stripped 2 bases from V and 0 bases from J, with 13 bases between.